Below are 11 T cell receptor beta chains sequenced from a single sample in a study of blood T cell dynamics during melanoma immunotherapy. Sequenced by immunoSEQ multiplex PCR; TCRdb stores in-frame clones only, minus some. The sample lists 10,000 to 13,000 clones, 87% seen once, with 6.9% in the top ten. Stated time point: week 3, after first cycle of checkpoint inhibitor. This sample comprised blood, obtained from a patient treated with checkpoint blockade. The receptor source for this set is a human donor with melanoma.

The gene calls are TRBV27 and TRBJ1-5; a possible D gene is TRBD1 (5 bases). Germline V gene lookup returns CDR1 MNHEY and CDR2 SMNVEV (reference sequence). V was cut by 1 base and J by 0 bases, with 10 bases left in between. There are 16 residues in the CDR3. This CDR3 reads CASSLWGDYSNQPQHF. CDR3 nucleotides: TGTGCCAGCAGTTTATGGGGGGATTATAGCAATCAGCCCCAGCATTTT.

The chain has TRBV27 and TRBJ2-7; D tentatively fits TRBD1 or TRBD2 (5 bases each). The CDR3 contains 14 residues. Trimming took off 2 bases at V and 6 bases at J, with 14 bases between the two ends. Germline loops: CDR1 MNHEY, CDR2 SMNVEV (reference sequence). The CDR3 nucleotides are TGTGCCAGCAGTTTAGGGACCTCAGGGTCCGAGCAGTACTTC. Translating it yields CASSLGTSGSEQYF.

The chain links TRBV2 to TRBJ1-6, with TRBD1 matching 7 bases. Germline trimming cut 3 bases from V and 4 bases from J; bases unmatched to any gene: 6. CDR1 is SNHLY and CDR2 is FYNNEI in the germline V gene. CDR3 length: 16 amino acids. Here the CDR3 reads CASSDTPGGYNSPLHF. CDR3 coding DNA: TGTGCCAGCAGTGACACCCCAGGGGGTTATAATTCACCCCTCCACTTT.

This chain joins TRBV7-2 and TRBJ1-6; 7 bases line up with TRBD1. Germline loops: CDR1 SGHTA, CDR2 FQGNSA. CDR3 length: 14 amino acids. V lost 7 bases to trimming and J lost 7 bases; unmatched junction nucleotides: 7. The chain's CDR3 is CASKKGAQNSPLHF. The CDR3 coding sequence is TGTGCCAGCAAGAAGGGGGCACAGAATTCACCCCTCCACTTT.

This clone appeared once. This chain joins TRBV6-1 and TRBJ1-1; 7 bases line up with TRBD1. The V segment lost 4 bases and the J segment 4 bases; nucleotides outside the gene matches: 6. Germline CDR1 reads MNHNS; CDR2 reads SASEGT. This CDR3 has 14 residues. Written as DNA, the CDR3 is TGTGCCAGCAGTGTATCGACAGGGCCCACTGAAGCTTTCTTT. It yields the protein CASSVSTGPTEAFF.

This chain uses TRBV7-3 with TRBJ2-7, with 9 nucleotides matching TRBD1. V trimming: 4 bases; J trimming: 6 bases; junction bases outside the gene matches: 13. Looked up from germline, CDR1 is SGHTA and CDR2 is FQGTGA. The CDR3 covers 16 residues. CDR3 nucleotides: TGTGCCAGCAGCTCCCGGGACAGGGAGGTACCCCCCGAGCAGTACGTC. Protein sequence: CASSSRDREVPPEQYV.

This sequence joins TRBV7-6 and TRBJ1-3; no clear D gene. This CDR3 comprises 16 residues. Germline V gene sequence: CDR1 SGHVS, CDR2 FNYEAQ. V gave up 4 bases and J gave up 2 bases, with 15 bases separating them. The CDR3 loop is CASSSGSAAAGNTIYF. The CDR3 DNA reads TGTGCCAGCAGCTCTGGGTCAGCGGCGGCTGGAAACACCATATATTTT.

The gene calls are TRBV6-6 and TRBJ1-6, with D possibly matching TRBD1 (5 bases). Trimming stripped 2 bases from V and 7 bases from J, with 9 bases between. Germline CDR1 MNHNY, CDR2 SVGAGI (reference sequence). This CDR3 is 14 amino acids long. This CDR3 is CASSYDEGNSPLHF. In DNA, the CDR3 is TGTGCCAGCAGTTACGATGAGGGGAATTCACCCCTCCACTTT.

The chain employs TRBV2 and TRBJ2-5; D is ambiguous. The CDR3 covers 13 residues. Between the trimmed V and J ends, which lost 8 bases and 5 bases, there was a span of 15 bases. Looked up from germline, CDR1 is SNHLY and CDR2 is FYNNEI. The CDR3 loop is CASGYKKGETQYF. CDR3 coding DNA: TGTGCCAGCGGGTACAAAAAAGGGGAGACCCAGTACTTC.

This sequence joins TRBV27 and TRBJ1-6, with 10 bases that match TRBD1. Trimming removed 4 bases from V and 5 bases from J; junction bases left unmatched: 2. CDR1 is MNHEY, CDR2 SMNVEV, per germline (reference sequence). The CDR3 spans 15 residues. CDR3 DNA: TGTGCCAGCAGTTCGACAGGGGGCGATAATTCACCCCTCCACTTT. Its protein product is CASSSTGGDNSPLHF.

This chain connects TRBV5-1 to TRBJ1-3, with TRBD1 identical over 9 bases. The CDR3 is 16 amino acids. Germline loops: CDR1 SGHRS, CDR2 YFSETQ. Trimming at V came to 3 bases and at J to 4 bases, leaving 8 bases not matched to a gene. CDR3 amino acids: CASSSGTGPFGNTIYF. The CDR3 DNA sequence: TGCGCCAGCAGCTCCGGGACAGGGCCCTTCGGAAACACCATATATTTT. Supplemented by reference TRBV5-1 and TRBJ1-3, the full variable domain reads KAGVTQTPRYLIKTRGQQVTLSCSPISGHRSVSWYQQTPGQGLQFLFEYFSETQRNKGNFPGRFSGRQFSNSRSEMNVSTLELGDSALYLCASSSGTGPFGNTIYFGEGSWLTVV.